Listed below are T cell receptor beta chains from one sample, sequenced in a study of T cell responses to AZD1222 COVID-19 vaccine. Sequenced by immunoSEQ multiplex PCR; TCRdb stores in-frame clones only, minus some. The sample carries some 110,000 clones, around 89% recorded once. This material consisted of peripheral blood, taken 28 days after the second AZD1222 dose. Receptors were obtained from an adult who received the AZD1222 COVID-19 vaccine. Each CDR3 is given with its conserved first and last residue. Fields, in order: V gene, CDR3 length, clone size, D gene, J gene, CDR3 protein, CDR3 DNA. D genes are given only for firm matches. A clone size is listed for some rows: how often the clone was seen (once, few, many), or a class if it is expanded.

TRBV15	14	NA	NA	TRBJ1-1	CATSEPRRNTEAFF	TGTGCCACCAGTGAGCCTCGGAGGAACACTGAAGCTTTCTTT
TRBV7-9	13	NA	NA	TRBJ1-2	CASSLDRREGYTF	TGTGCCAGCAGCTTAGACCGCAGAGAAGGCTACACCTTC
TRBV7-6	16	NA	TRBD2	TRBJ2-1	CASSSPSGGSYNEQFF	TGTGCCAGCAGCAGCCCTAGCGGGGGCTCCTACAATGAGCAGTTCTTC
TRBV7-2	15	NA	TRBD2	TRBJ2-1	CASSSGLGPYNEQFF	TGTGCCAGCAGTTCGGGACTAGGCCCCTACAATGAGCAGTTCTTC
TRBV5-1	12	NA	TRBD1	TRBJ1-1	CASSIPGQEAFF	TGCGCCAGCAGCATACCGGGACAGGAAGCTTTCTTT
TRBV7-8	13	NA	NA	TRBJ1-1	CASDRGMNTEAFF	TGTGCCAGCGACCGGGGCATGAACACTGAAGCTTTCTTT
TRBV14	14	NA	NA	TRBJ2-3	CASSRTEITDTQYF	TGTGCCAGCTCCAGGACAGAAATCACAGATACGCAGTATTTT
TRBV19	13	NA	NA	TRBJ2-7	CASRTQGGGEQYF	TGTGCCAGTAGGACACAGGGCGGCGGAGAGCAGTACTTC
TRBV9	17	NA	TRBD1	TRBJ1-2	CASSGVGQGATGYGYTF	TGTGCCAGCAGCGGCGTGGGACAGGGCGCTACCGGGTATGGCTACACCTTC
TRBV12-5	17	NA	NA	TRBJ2-2	CASGLVQSTASTGELFF	TGTGCTAGTGGTTTGGTCCAGTCGACAGCCTCGACCGGGGAGCTGTTTTTT
TRBV20-1	11	NA	NA	TRBJ2-7	CSARFSYEQYF	TGCAGTGCTAGGTTCTCCTACGAGCAGTACTTC
TRBV28	19	NA	TRBD1	TRBJ1-2	CASSSSAGGQGPKIYGYTF	TGTGCCAGCAGTTCTTCAGCCGGGGGACAGGGGCCAAAAATCTATGGCTACACCTTC
TRBV6-7	15	NA	NA	TRBJ2-7	CASSYRDKLRCEQYF	TGTGCCAGCAGTTACAGGGACAAACTCCGGTGCGAGCAGTACTTC
TRBV6-4	16	once	TRBD2	TRBJ2-7	CASSDSASGSSYEQYF	TGTGCCAGCAGTGACTCAGCTAGCGGGAGCTCCTACGAGCAGTACTTC
TRBV3-1/TRBV3-2	15	NA	NA	TRBJ2-7	CASSQVGLYRSEQYF	TGTGCCAGCAGCCAAGTGGGTCTTTACCGTAGCGAGCAGTACTTC
TRBV28	15	few	NA	TRBJ1-3	CASSSVGITGNTIYF	TGTGCCAGCAGTTCCGTGGGTATCACTGGAAACACCATATATTTT
TRBV7-2	14	few	NA	TRBJ1-1	CASSPDTLNTEAFF	TGTGCCAGCAGCCCGGACACTTTGAACACTGAAGCTTTCTTT
TRBV13	16	NA	TRBD1	TRBJ1-6	CASSSGTGGGYSPLHF	TGTGCCAGCAGCTCCGGGACAGGGGGCGGGTATTCACCCCTCCACTTT
TRBV7-9	13	NA	NA	TRBJ2-1	CASSENRNNEQFF	TGTGCCAGCAGCGAAAACAGGAACAATGAGCAGTTCTTC
TRBV28	13	NA	NA	TRBJ2-3	CATQSPFTDTQYF	TGTGCCACCCAATCTCCATTCACAGATACGCAGTATTTT
TRBV7-9	16	NA	NA	TRBJ2-1	CASKGPNSSSYNEQFF	TGTGCCAGCAAGGGACCAAATTCAAGCTCCTACAATGAGCAGTTCTTC
TRBV3-1/TRBV3-2	15	NA	TRBD1	TRBJ1-4	CASSQTGARTEKLFF	TGTGCCAGCAGCCAAACAGGGGCGAGGACTGAAAAACTGTTTTTT
TRBV7-7	13	NA	TRBD1	TRBJ2-5	CASSLDRAETQYF	TGTGCTAGCAGCTTAGACAGGGCAGAGACCCAGTACTTC
TRBV27	15	NA	TRBD1	TRBJ2-7	CASRRDRETPYEQYF	TGTGCCAGCAGAAGGGACAGGGAAACCCCCTACGAGCAGTACTTC
TRBV28	16	NA	TRBD2	TRBJ2-1	CASSFRGLAGWHEQFF	TGTGCCAGCAGTTTCCGAGGACTAGCGGGGTGGCATGAGCAGTTCTTC
TRBV7-8	16	NA	NA	TRBJ1-1	CASSLVRAGVNTEAFF	TGTGCCAGCAGCTTAGTCCGGGCGGGGGTTAACACTGAAGCTTTCTTT
TRBV3-1/TRBV3-2	15	NA	NA	TRBJ2-4	CASSRRGEAKNIQYF	TGTGCCAGCAGCCGCAGGGGGGAGGCCAAAAACATTCAGTACTTC
TRBV6-1	13	NA	NA	TRBJ1-1	CASSEGGNTEAFF	TGTGCCAGCAGTGAGGGGGGGAACACTGAAGCTTTCTTT